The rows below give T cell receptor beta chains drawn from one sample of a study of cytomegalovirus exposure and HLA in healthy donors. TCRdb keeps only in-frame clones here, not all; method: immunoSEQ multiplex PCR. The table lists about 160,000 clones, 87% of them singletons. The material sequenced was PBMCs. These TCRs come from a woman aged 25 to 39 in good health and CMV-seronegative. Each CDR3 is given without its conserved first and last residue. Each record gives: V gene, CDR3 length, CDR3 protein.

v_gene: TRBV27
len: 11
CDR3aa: ASSLGRGETQY

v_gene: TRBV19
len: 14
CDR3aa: ASSRTGGNLNQPQH

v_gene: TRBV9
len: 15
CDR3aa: ASSAGIGLGSYNEQF

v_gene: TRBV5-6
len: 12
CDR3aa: ASSAGQGPRNVH

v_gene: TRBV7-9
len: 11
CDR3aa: ASSQRQAGTQY

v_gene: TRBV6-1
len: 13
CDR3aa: ASRALDRSNQPQH

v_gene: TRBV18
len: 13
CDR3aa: ASSPKGAGNSPLH

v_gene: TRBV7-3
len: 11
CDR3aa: ASRDLSSNEQF

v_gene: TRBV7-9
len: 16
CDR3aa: ASRAPLAGGSGTDTQY

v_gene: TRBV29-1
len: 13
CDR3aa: SVGAGTGYTGELF

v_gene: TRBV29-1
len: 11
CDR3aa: SVHREGRNEQF

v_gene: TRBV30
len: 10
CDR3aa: ACSDRGYGYT

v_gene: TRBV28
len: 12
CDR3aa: AGSLVSRLHEQY

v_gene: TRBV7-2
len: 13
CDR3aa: ASSPAGSVADTQY

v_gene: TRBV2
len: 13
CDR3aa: ASTQGGGRNQPQH

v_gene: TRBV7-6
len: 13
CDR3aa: ASSLGDRVDQPQH

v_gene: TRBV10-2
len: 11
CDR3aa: ATGQGGYTEAF

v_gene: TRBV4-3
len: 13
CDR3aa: ASSQDGGNHYGYT

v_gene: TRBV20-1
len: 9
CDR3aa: SAERQNEQF

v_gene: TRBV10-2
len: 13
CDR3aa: ASSGPVPENQPQH

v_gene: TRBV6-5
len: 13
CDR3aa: ASSSGAAPRNTIY

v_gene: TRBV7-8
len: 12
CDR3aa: ASSTNTGGTEQY

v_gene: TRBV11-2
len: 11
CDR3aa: ASSHYLPDTQY